These 15 T cell receptor beta chains originate from one sample sequenced in a study of control samples from healthy donors and cancer patients. The data were produced by immunoSEQ multiplex PCR, yet TCRdb's version contains in-frame clones alone and is incomplete. The sample shows about 170,000 clones, 80% to 95% of them seen only once. Sequenced sample: blood. These receptors all stem from a woman aged 55-70 years in good health.

The chain combines TRBV27 with TRBJ1-2; 9 bases are shared with TRBD1. V gave up 5 bases and J gave up 3 bases; unmatched junction bases: 7. Germline V gives CDR1 MNHEY, CDR2 SMNVEV (reference sequence). The CDR3 runs to 15 residues. CDR3 amino acids: CASSLGTGIDYGYTF. The CDR3 nucleotides read TGTGCCAGCAGTCTCGGGACAGGGATCGACTATGGCTACACCTTC.

This clone was observed a single time. J is TRBJ1-5 and V is TRBV19, with 9 bases lining up with TRBD1. Per the germline V gene, CDR1 is LNHDA and CDR2 is SQIVND (reference sequence). The CDR3 sequence is 13 residues long. V dropped 9 bases and J dropped 5; count of bases not matched to a gene: 5. CDR3 nucleotides: TGTGCCAGACGGGACAGGGATTATCAGCCCCAGCATTTT. Protein: CARRDRDYQPQHF.

The rearrangement joins TRBV5-4 to TRBJ1-4; possibly TRBD1 for D (6 bases). The CDR3 sequence is 14 residues long. In germline, CDR1 is SGHNT, CDR2 YYREEE (reference sequence). Trimming left V 2 bases short and J 8 bases short, with 13 bases between. This CDR3 reads CASSFPGVGEKLFF. The CDR3 nucleotides are TGTGCCAGCAGCTTCCCAGGGGTTGGAGAAAAACTGTTTTTT.

The J gene is TRBJ1-2, the V gene TRBV7-9; a possible D gene is TRBD1 (5 bases). Germline V lookup: CDR1 SEHNR, CDR2 FQNEAQ (reference sequence). The CDR3 sequence is 13 residues long. V lost 9 bases and J 3 bases, leaving 14 bases between the germline ends. The DNA for the CDR3 is TGTGCCAGTGACGGGCAGGGAGACTATGGCTACACCTTC. Protein: CASDGQGDYGYTF. The variable domain in full, completed from reference TRBV7-9 and TRBJ1-2, reads DTGVSQNPRHKITKRGQNVTFRCDPISEHNRLYWYRQTLGQGPEFLTYFQNEAQLEKSRLLSDRFSAERPKGSFSTLEIQRTEQGDSAMYLCASDGQGDYGYTFGSGTRLTVV.

The gene calls are TRBV3-1 (or the pseudogene TRBV3-2) and TRBJ2-7; 7 nucleotides match TRBD2. This CDR3 is built from 16 residues. After removal of 0 bases from V and 3 bases from J, the junction contained 8 bases not matched to a gene. CDR1 is LGHDT and CDR2 is YNNKEL in the germline V gene (reference sequence). CDR3 bases: TGTGCCAGCAGCCAAGATTCGAGCGGGGCTTTCTACGAGCAGTACTTC. It yields the protein CASSQDSSGAFYEQYF.

This clone was found once. J is TRBJ1-2 and V is TRBV10-1, with TRBD1 matching 8 bases. The CDR3 is 16 amino acids. J lost 4 bases, V lost 9 bases, and 16 bases had no gene match. The germline V gene encodes CDR1 WNHNN and CDR2 SYGVQD (reference sequence). The DNA of the CDR3 is TGCGCCAGGGGGTGGCAGGGGGCGCGATCCGTCTATGGCTACACCTTC. This translates into CARGWQGARSVYGYTF.

This clone appeared a single time. V gene TRBV19 combines with J gene TRBJ1-2; no reliable D call. With 3 bases removed from V and 6 bases from J, the gap between germline ends came to 8 bases. CDR3 length equals 12 residues. Germline V CDR1 and CDR2: LNHDA, SQIVND (reference sequence). For the CDR3, the DNA is TGTGCCAGTAGTATTCGGGAGGATGGCTACACCTTC. This gives the protein CASSIREDGYTF.

The chain combines TRBV19 with TRBJ1-6; 7 bases line up with TRBD1. Trimming at V came to 3 bases and at J to 13 bases, leaving 18 bases not matched to a gene. CDR1 LNHDA and CDR2 SQIVND come from the germline V gene (reference sequence). This CDR3 has 17 residues. The CDR3 DNA is TGTGCCAGTAGTATTCTTCTGGGACAGAAATCCATCGCGCCCCTCCACTTT. It encodes CASSILLGQKSIAPLHF.

Only one count was recorded for this clone. The chain is built from TRBV6-5 and TRBJ1-2; TRBD1 agrees at 9 bases. Germline lookup yields CDR1 MNHEY and CDR2 SVGAGI. V dropped 6 bases and J dropped 6; count of bases not matched to a gene: 11. The CDR3 is 15 residues long. CDR3 sequence reads: CASSPRQTGGDGYTF. The CDR3 region has the DNA TGTGCCAGCAGCCCGCGGCAGACAGGGGGGGATGGCTACACCTTC.

As concerns this clone: Other DNA sequences in the same sample also yield this CDR3. This sequence joins TRBV5-1 and TRBJ1-1; D gene unclear. Germline values: CDR1 SGHRS, CDR2 YFSETQ. The V and J ends lost 4 bases and 1 base respectively, with 8 bases between them. The CDR3 is 13 residues long. As DNA, the CDR3 is TGCGCCAGCAGCCTTACCGGGAACACTGAAGCTTTCTTT. This gives the protein CASSLTGNTEAFF. The full variable domain, rest sourced from reference TRBV5-1 and TRBJ1-1, is KAGVTQTPRYLIKTRGQQVTLSCSPISGHRSVSWYQQTPGQGLQFLFEYFSETQRNKGNFPGRFSGRQFSNSRSEMNVSTLELGDSALYLCASSLTGNTEAFFGQGTRLTVV.

The chain carries TRBV11-2 and TRBJ1-6; TRBD1 might be the D (5 bases). There are 16 residues in the CDR3. Trimming removed 5 bases at V and 9 bases at J, with 20 bases between. Germline V lookup: CDR1 SGHAT, CDR2 FQNNGV. DNA of the CDR3: TGTGCCAGCAGCAGAGGGGACCTCCAGGCGGGTTCACCCCTCCACTTT. Protein sequence: CASSRGDLQAGSPLHF.

The chain employs TRBV7-2 and TRBJ2-7; D may be TRBD2 (6 bases). The V gene lost 2 bases and the J gene lost 7 bases, with 12 bases spanning the gap. Germline-derived CDR1 and CDR2 are SGHTA and FQGNSA. The CDR3 extends over 13 amino acids. The CDR3 region has the DNA TGTGCCAGCAGCTTATCCCGGGGGTATGAGCAGTACTTC. Protein sequence: CASSLSRGYEQYF.

The chain recombines TRBV11-2 with TRBJ2-5; TRBD1 matches 7 bases. The V gene end was trimmed by 6 bases and the J gene end by 9 bases; junction bases not matched to a gene: 13. The CDR3 loop spans 14 amino acids. CDR1 is SGHAT and CDR2 is FQNNGV in the germline V gene. The CDR3 bases are TGTGCCAGCAGTACGGGACAGCCTCAGGTAGCCCAGTACTTC. Protein product: CASSTGQPQVAQYF.

This chain joins TRBV5-5 and TRBJ2-7; 7 bases match TRBD1. The V and J ends lost 1 base and 3 bases, in that order; junction bases with no gene match: 16. The CDR3 length is 18 residues. Germline V gene data show CDR1 as SGHKS and CDR2 as YYEKEE (reference sequence). CDR3 amino acids: CASSLKGARGTFGYEQYF. For the CDR3, the DNA is TGTGCCAGCAGCTTGAAGGGGGCCAGGGGAACCTTCGGCTACGAGCAGTACTTC.

The chain employs TRBV11-2 and TRBJ2-2, with D hard to call. V was cut by 2 bases and J by 6 bases, with 1 base left in between. The germline gives CDR1 SGHAT, CDR2 FQNNGV. This CDR3 spans 11 amino acids. CDR3 protein: CASSLSGELFF. CDR3 DNA sequence: TGTGCCAGCAGCTTATCCGGGGAGCTGTTTTTT.